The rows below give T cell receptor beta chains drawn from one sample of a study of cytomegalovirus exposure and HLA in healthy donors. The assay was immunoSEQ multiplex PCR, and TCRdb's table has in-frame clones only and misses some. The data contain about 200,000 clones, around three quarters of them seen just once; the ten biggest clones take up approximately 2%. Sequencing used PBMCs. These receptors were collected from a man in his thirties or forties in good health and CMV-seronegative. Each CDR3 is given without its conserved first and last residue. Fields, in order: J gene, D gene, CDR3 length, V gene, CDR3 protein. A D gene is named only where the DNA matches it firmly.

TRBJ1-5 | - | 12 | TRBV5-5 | ASSEGGGTQPQH
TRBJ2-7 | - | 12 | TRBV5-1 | ASSFWTDSYEQY
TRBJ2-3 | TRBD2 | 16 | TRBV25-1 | ASSELKERESSTDTQY
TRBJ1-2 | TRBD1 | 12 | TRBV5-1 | ASAPSDRGIGYT
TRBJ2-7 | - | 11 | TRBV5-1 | ASSLGQKYEQY
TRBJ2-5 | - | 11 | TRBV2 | ASSDLYQETQY
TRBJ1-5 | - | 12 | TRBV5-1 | ASSLEGDNQPQH
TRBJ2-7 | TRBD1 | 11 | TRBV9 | ASNGQGGHEQY
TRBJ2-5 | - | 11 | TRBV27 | ASSTRFQETQY
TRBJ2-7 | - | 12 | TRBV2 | ASVPRVLPYEQY
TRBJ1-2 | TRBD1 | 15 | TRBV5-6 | ASSSGWGQGEGYGYT
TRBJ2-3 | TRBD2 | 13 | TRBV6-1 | ASLWAGGPADTQY
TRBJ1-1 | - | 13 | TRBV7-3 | ASSLTGQPNTEAF
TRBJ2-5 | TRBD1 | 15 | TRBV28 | ASRFGAGTGGLKTQY
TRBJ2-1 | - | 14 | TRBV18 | ASSPLGPRTYNEQF
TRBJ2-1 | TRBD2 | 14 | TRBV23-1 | ASSLLAGEFSYEQF
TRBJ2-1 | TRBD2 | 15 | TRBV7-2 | ASSSPATSGNYNEQF
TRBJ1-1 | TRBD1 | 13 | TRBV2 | ASRSGTGMNTEAF
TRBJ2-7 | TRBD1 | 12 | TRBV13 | ASSSRQGHYEQY
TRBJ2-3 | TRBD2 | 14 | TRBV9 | ASSLRGLAGTDTQY
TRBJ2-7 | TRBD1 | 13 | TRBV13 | ASTSLRDRTYEQY
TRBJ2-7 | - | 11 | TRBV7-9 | ASSLFSGVEQY
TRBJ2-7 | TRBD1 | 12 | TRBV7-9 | ASSPGQGLDEQY
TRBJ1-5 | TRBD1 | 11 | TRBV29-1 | SVIGTGNQPQH
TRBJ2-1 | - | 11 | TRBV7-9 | ASSFGANPEQF
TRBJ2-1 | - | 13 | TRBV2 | ASERSHTTINEQF
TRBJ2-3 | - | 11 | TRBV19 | ASSMITADTQY
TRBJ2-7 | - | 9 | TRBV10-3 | AARSGYEQY
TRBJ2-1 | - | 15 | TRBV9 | ASSVGYSRGAYNEQF
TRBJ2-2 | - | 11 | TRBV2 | ASYKLDPGELF
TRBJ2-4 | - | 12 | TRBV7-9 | ASSSIRGNDIQY
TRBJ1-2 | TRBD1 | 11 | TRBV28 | ASSPGQTYGYT
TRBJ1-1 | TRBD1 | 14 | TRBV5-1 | ASSLAPQGEGTEAF
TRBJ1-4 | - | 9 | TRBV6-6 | ASSPLEKLF
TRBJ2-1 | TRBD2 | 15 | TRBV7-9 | ASNTGTSGSSYNEQF
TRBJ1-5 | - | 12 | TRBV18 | ASSPRDLDQPQH
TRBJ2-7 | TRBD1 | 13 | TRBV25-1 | ASSGANRGQYEQY
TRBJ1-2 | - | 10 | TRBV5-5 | ASSLDSYGYT
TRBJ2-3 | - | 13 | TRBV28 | ASSSNPDPPGTQY
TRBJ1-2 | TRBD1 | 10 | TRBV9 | ASRDRVYGYT